This TCR beta chain was retrieved from a study of blood T cell repertoires in COVID-19. About the study: From the United States, Italy and Spain came samples of acute and convalescent COVID-19. PBMCs, B-cell-depleted T cells, or T cells were the source of the cDNA or gDNA that made up the material.

Per the study methods: Reference gene primer amplification in the assay estimated nucleated cell counts. Generated by immunoSEQ multiplex PCR, the TCRdb table keeps only in-frame clones and is missing some. V and J calls and clone size are those listed in that table; D and trimming were worked out from the DNA. This sample has approximately 280,000 clones, with 70% to 90% found just once. V was pared by 5 bases and J by 2 bases, with 12 bases between. The CDR3 loop spans 15 amino acids. The germline V gene has CDR1 SEHNR and CDR2 FQNEAQ (reference sequence). This sequence joins TRBV7-9 and TRBJ2-2; weak D call: TRBD1 (6 bases). The clonotype comes from a woman in her 70s with acute or convalescent COVID-19. Material for sequencing was peripheral blood. CDR3 sequence reads: CASSPWTANTGELFF. The DNA for the CDR3 is TGTGCCAGCAGCCCCTGGACAGCTAACACCGGGGAGCTGTTTTTT.